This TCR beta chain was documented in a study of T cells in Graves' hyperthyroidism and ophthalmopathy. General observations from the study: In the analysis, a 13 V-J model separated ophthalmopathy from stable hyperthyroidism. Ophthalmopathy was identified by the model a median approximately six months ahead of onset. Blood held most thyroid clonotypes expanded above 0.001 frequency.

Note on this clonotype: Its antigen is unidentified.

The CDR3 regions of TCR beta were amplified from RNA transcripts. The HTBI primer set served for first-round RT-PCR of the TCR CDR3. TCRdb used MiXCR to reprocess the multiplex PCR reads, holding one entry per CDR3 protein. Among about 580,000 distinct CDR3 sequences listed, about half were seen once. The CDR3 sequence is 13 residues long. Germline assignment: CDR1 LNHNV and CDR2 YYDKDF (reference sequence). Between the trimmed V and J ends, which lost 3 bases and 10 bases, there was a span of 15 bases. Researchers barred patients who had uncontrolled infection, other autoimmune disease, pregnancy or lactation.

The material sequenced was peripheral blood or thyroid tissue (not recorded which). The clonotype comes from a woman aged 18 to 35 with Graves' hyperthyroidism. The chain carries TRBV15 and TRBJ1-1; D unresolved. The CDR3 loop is CATSSNLRETAFF. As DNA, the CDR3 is TGTGCCACCAGCAGCAACCTTAGGGAAACAGCTTTCTTT.